This T cell receptor beta chain was sequenced during a study of blood T cells in healthy people across ages. The germline gives CDR1 SGHVS, CDR2 FQNEAQ. The CDR3 totals 17 residues. V dropped 2 bases and J dropped 11; count of bases not matched to a gene: 15. The use of a sample-barcoded 5' primer and a J-beta primer mix characterized a second PCR of roughly 6 to 11 cycles. Using its own MiXCR run on the 5' RACE reads, TCRdb lists one record per CDR3 protein. The table records 1.5 million to 1.9 million distinct CDR3 sequences, roughly 43% of them present only once. This receptor was identified in a woman aged 18-35 years in good health. Material for sequencing was blood. The V call is TRBV7-8, the J call TRBJ2-1; TRBD2 matches 10 bases. The CDR3 region has the DNA TGTGCCAGCAGCTTACCTTCCCTAGCGGGGGAACGCCACAAGCAGTTCTTC. Protein product: CASSLPSLAGERHKQFF.